Listed below are T cell receptor beta chains from one sample, sequenced in a study of blood T cell repertoires in COVID-19. Sequencing was performed with immunoSEQ multiplex PCR; in TCRdb, only in-frame clones are kept and a portion is missing. The top ten hold around 7.3% of the sample, which has tens of thousands of clones, 70% to 90% seen once. Input material: peripheral blood. These receptors all stem from a man older than 75 with active or convalescent COVID-19. Each CDR3 is given with its conserved first and last residue. The D gene is left open where the match is weak. Clone size appears in some rows only: once, few, many, or a class for an expanded clone.

CASSEPGIHYGYTF	TGTGCCAGCAGTGAACCAGGGATTCACTATGGCTACACCTTC	.	.	TRBV25-1	TRBJ1-2
CASSIRGSSYNEQFF	TGTGCCAGTAGTATCCGCGGGAGCTCCTACAATGAGCAGTTCTTC	.	TRBD2	TRBV19	TRBJ2-1
CASSYQDRVNTEAFF	TGTGCCAGCAGTTACCAGGACAGGGTGAACACTGAAGCTTTCTTT	.	TRBD1	TRBV6-5	TRBJ1-1
CASSQGLSPEAFF	TGTGCCAGCAGCCAGGGACTGAGCCCTGAAGCTTTCTTT	.	.	TRBV6-5	TRBJ1-1
CSVEASGVEETQYF	TGCAGCGTTGAAGCTAGCGGGGTAGAAGAGACCCAGTACTTC	.	TRBD2	TRBV29-1	TRBJ2-5
CASSQGGLAGGTGIQFF	TGTGCCAGCAGCCAGGGGGGACTAGCGGGAGGGACCGGGATTCAGTTCTTC	.	TRBD2	TRBV3-1/TRBV3-2	TRBJ2-1
CAIREREGPDTQYF	TGTGCCATCAGGGAGCGGGAGGGCCCGGATACGCAGTATTTT	.	TRBD2	TRBV10-3	TRBJ2-3
CASSVAGAAGELFF	TGTGCCAGCAGCGTAGCCGGTGCGGCTGGGGAGCTGTTTTTT	.	.	TRBV9	TRBJ2-2
CASGPPGLNTEAFF	TGTGCTAGTGGTCCCCCTGGCCTGAACACTGAAGCTTTCTTT	.	.	TRBV12-5	TRBJ1-1
CASRAGFSGNTIYF	TGTGCCAGCAGAGCAGGATTTTCTGGAAACACCATATATTTT	.	.	TRBV6-5	TRBJ1-3
CASAQKRGNSYNEQFF	TGTGCTAGTGCCCAGAAGCGGGGAAACTCCTACAATGAGCAGTTCTTC	.	TRBD2	TRBV12-5	TRBJ2-1
CASSVSGGGDTQYF	TGTGCCAGCAGCGTTAGCGGGGGAGGGGATACGCAGTATTTT	.	TRBD2	TRBV9	TRBJ2-3
CASRGGSGRSREQFF	TGTGCCAGCAGGGGGGGTAGCGGGAGATCTCGTGAGCAGTTCTTC	.	TRBD2	TRBV2	TRBJ2-1
CASQGATGTNYGYTF	TGTGCCAGCCAGGGGGCGACAGGGACTAACTATGGCTACACCTTC	.	TRBD1	TRBV2	TRBJ1-2
CASSLRGDTEKLFF	TGTGCCAGCAGCTTGCGGGGGGATACAGAAAAACTGTTTTTT	.	.	TRBV5-5	TRBJ1-4
CAWSVRGNSEAFF	TGTGCCTGGAGTGTACGGGGGAATTCTGAAGCTTTCTTT	.	.	TRBV30	TRBJ1-1
CAWTAPPDRRGYTF	TGTGCCTGGACCGCCCCCCCCGACAGGAGGGGCTACACCTTC	.	.	TRBV30	TRBJ1-2
CASKTTGTNEKLFF	TGTGCCAGCAAGACGACAGGAACTAATGAAAAACTGTTTTTT	.	.	TRBV2	TRBJ1-4
CASSQVRESEAFF	TGTGCCAGCAGCCAAGTAAGAGAGAGCGAAGCTTTCTTT	.	.	TRBV3-1/TRBV3-2	TRBJ1-1
CASSSPNYRAGNTEAFF	TGTGCCAGCAGCTCCCCCAATTACAGGGCAGGGAACACTGAAGCTTTCTTT	.	.	TRBV5-6	TRBJ1-1
CASSPDRGGETQYF	TGTGCCAGCTCACCCGACAGAGGGGGAGAGACCCAGTACTTC	.	.	TRBV18	TRBJ2-5
CASSLGAGGYNEQFF	TGTGCCAGCAGTCTCGGGGCAGGGGGGTACAATGAGCAGTTCTTC	.	.	TRBV2	TRBJ2-1
CASSHLTGYGYTF	TGTGCCAGCAGCCACTTGACAGGGTACGGCTACACCTTC	.	TRBD1	TRBV7-2	TRBJ1-2
CSASRGALAKNIQYF	TGCAGTGCTAGTAGGGGTGCCCTAGCCAAAAACATTCAGTACTTC	.	.	TRBV20-1	TRBJ2-4
CASSGPLAGLANTQYF	TGTGCCAGCAGCGGCCCGCTAGCGGGATTGGCGAATACGCAGTATTTT	.	TRBD2	TRBV3-1/TRBV3-2	TRBJ2-3
CASSLGQGSYNEQFF	TGTGCCAGCAGTTTGGGACAGGGTTCCTACAATGAGCAGTTCTTC	.	TRBD1	TRBV7-2	TRBJ2-1
CASSTGTGSYNEQFF	TGTGCCAGCAGCACCGGGACTGGTTCCTACAATGAGCAGTTCTTC	.	.	TRBV3-1/TRBV3-2	TRBJ2-1
CASSLTSFRGGYTF	TGTGCCAGCAGTTTAACGAGTTTCCGGGGTGGCTACACCTTC	.	.	TRBV28	TRBJ1-2
CASSQQQGLAGIIIQYF	TGTGCCAGCAGCCAACAGCAGGGACTAGCGGGAATTATCATTCAGTACTTC	.	TRBD2	TRBV3-1/TRBV3-2	TRBJ2-4
CATSRVHDYGYTF	TGTGCCACCAGCAGAGTACATGACTATGGCTACACCTTC	few	.	TRBV15	TRBJ1-2
CASSPRTGGEGEQFF	TGTGCCAGCAGCCCCAGGACAGGGGGCGAGGGTGAGCAGTTCTTC	.	TRBD1	TRBV11-1	TRBJ2-1
CASSLRGVGTEAFF	TGTGCCAGCAGCTTACGAGGAGTAGGCACTGAAGCTTTCTTT	.	.	TRBV7-8	TRBJ1-1
CASSKTANYGYTF	TGTGCCAGCAGTAAAACTGCTAACTATGGCTACACCTTC	.	.	TRBV6-5	TRBJ1-2
CASSGGQGYGYTF	TGTGCCAGCAGTGGGGGACAGGGCTATGGCTACACCTTC	.	TRBD1	TRBV2	TRBJ1-2
CATSRGDQSSGNTIYF	TGTGCCACCAGCAGAGGAGATCAAAGCTCTGGAAACACCATATATTTT	.	.	TRBV15	TRBJ1-3
CSVAVGGASEKLFF	TGCAGCGTTGCTGTTGGGGGGGCAAGTGAAAAACTGTTTTTT	once	.	TRBV29-1	TRBJ1-4
CASSLDGQVAKNIQYF	TGTGCCAGCAGCTTAGATGGCCAGGTTGCCAAAAACATTCAGTACTTC	.	.	TRBV11-3	TRBJ2-4
CASSPGRYTDTQYF	TGTGCCAGCAGCCCCGGGAGATATACAGATACGCAGTATTTT	many	.	TRBV14	TRBJ2-3
CASSSQDQRDTQYF	TGCGCCAGCAGCTCCCAGGATCAACGGGATACGCAGTATTTT	.	.	TRBV5-1	TRBJ2-3
CASSKTSTGELFF	TGTGCCAGCAGCAAGACTAGCACCGGGGAGCTGTTTTTT	.	.	TRBV11-3	TRBJ2-2
CASSVRPGGLNSPLHF	TGTGCCAGCAGTGTCCGTCCAGGCGGGCTCAATTCACCCCTCCACTTT	.	.	TRBV6-4	TRBJ1-6
CASSATGTTYGYTF	TGTGCCAGTAGTGCCACCGGGACAACTTATGGCTACACCTTC	.	.	TRBV19	TRBJ1-2
CASSLLDREGTEAFF	TGTGCCAGCAGCCTACTGGACAGGGAAGGTACTGAAGCTTTCTTT	.	TRBD1	TRBV5-4	TRBJ1-1
CASKGDRGNYGYTF	TGTGCCAGCAAAGGGGACAGGGGGAACTATGGCTACACCTTC	.	TRBD1	TRBV2	TRBJ1-2
CASSIHRALNTEAFF	TGTGCCAGCAGCATCCACAGGGCTCTGAACACTGAAGCTTTCTTT	.	.	TRBV3-1/TRBV3-2	TRBJ1-1
CASSQTSGGNQETQYF	TGTGCCAGCAGCCAGACTAGCGGGGGCAACCAAGAGACCCAGTACTTC	few	TRBD2	TRBV4-2	TRBJ2-5
CASSSRGSTNNEQFF	TGTGCCAGCAGCAGCCGGGGTAGTACGAACAATGAGCAGTTCTTC	once	.	TRBV7-9	TRBJ2-1
CASKRGDGDEQFF	TGTGCCAGTAAGCGGGGAGACGGGGATGAGCAGTTCTTC	once	TRBD2	TRBV19	TRBJ2-1
CASSFRDTKYNSPLHF	TGCGCCAGCAGCTTTCGGGACACCAAATATAATTCACCCCTCCACTTT	.	.	TRBV5-1	TRBJ1-6
CASSLERGEYNEQFF	TGTGCCAGCAGCTTAGAGCGGGGGGAATACAATGAGCAGTTCTTC	.	TRBD2	TRBV7-2	TRBJ2-1
CASSSHNTGDTEAFF	TGTGCCAGCAGTTCACACAATACAGGGGACACTGAAGCTTTCTTT	.	TRBD1	TRBV6-5	TRBJ1-1
CASRRGTNTGELFF	TGTGCCAGCAGACGCGGGACGAACACCGGGGAGCTGTTTTTT	.	.	TRBV6-5	TRBJ2-2
CASKSRVNTEAFF	TGTGCCAGTAAGTCACGGGTGAACACTGAAGCTTTCTTT	.	.	TRBV19	TRBJ1-1
CASSRRASRDSTDTQYF	TGTGCCAGCAGCCGGCGGGCCTCTCGGGATAGCACAGATACGCAGTATTTT	few	.	TRBV7-2	TRBJ2-3
CASSRGTGFYNEQFF	TGTGCCAGTAGTAGAGGGACAGGGTTTTACAATGAGCAGTTCTTC	once	TRBD1	TRBV19	TRBJ2-1
CASSFTGGGTEAFF	TGCGCCAGCAGCTTTACGGGCGGCGGGACTGAAGCTTTCTTT	.	.	TRBV5-1	TRBJ1-1
CASSERTGLSGELFF	TGTGCCAGCAGTGAGCGGACAGGGTTATCCGGGGAGCTGTTTTTT	.	TRBD1	TRBV6-1	TRBJ2-2